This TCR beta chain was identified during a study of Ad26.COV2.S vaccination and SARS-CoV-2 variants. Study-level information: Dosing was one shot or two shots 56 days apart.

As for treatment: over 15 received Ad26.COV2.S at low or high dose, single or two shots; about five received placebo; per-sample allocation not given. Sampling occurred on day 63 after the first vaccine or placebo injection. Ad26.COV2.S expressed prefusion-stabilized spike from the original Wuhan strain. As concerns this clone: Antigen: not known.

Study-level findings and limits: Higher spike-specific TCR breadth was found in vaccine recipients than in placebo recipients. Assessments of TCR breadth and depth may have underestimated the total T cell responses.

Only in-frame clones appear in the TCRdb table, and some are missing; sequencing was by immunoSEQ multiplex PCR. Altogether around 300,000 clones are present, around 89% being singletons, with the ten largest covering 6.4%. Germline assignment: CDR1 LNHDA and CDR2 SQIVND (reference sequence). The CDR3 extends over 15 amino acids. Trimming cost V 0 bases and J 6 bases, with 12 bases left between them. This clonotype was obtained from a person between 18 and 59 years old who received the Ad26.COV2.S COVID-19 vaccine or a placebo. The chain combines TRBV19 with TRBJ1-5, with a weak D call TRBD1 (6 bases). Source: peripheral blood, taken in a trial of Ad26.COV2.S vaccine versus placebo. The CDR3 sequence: CASSIDPARGQPQHF. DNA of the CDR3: TGTGCCAGTAGTATAGATCCGGCCAGGGGTCAGCCCCAGCATTTT.